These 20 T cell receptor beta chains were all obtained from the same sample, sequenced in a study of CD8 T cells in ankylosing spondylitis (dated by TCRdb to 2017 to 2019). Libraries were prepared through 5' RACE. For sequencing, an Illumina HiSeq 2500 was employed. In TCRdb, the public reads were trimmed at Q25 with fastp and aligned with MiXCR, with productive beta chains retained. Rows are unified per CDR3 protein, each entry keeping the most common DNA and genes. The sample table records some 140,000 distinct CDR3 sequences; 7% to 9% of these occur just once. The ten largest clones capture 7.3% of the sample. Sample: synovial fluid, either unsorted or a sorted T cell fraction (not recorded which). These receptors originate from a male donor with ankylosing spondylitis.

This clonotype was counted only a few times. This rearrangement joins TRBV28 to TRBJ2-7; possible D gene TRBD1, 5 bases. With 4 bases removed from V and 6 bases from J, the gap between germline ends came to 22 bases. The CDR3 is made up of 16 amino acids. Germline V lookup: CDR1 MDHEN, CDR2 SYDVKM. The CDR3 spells CASSSPLVAGLGEQYF. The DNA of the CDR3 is TGTGCCAGCAGTTCGCCCCTCGTCGCAGGGTTGGGCGAGCAGTACTTC.

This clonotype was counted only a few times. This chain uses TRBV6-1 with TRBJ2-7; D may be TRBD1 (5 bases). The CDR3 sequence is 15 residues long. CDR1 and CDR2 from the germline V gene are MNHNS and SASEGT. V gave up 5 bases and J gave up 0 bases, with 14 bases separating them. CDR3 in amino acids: CASSRQLLTSYEQYF. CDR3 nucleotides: TGTGCCAGCAGTAGACAGTTGTTGACCTCCTACGAGCAGTACTTC.

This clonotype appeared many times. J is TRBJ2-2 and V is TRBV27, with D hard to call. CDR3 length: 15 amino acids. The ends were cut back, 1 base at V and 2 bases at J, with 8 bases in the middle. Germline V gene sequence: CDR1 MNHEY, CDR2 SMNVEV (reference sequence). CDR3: CASSLFAANTGELFF. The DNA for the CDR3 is TGTGCCAGCAGTTTATTCGCCGCTAACACCGGGGAGCTGTTTTTT.

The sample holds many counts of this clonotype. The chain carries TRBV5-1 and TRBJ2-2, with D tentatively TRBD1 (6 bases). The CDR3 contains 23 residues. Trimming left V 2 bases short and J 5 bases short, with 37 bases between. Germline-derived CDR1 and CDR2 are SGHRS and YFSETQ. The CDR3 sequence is CASSFEADLTGIPLGDETGELFF. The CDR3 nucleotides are TGCGCCAGCAGCTTCGAGGCCGATTTAACAGGGATACCTTTGGGAGATGAGACCGGGGAGCTGTTTTTT.

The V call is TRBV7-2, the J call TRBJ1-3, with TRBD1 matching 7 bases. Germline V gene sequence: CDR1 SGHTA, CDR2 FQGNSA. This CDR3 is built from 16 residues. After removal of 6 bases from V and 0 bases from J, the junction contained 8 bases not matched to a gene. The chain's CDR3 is CASRSGGPTSGNTIYF. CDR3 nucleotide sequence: TGTGCCAGCAGATCAGGGGGACCCACCTCTGGAAACACCATATATTTT.

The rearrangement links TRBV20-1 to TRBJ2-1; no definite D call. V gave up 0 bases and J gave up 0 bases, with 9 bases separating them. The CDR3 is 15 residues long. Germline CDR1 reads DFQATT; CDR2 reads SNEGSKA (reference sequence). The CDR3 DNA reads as TGCAGTGCTAGAGATTCGACAAGCTCCTACAATGAGCAGTTCTTC. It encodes CSARDSTSSYNEQFF.

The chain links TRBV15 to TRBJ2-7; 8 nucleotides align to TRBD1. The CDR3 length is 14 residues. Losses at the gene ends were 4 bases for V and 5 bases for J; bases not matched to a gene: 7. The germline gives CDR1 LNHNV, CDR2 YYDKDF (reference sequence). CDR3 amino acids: CATSTRQGNDEQYF. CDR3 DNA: TGTGCCACCAGCACCCGACAGGGGAACGACGAGCAGTACTTC.

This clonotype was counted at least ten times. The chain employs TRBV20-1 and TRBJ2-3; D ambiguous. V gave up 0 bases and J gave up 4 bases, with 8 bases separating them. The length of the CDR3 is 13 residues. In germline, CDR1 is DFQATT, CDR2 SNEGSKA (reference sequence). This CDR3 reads CSARDGFADTQYF. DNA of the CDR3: TGCAGTGCTAGAGATGGGTTCGCAGATACGCAGTATTTT.

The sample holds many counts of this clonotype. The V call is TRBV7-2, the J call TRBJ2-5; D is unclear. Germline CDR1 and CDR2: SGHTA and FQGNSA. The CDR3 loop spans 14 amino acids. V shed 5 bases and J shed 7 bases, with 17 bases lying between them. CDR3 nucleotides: TGTGCCAGCAGCCCCGCCCAACGAAGAACGACCCAGTACTTC. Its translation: CASSPAQRRTTQYF.

DNA of the CDR3: TGCAGCGTAGGGAACCAAGAGACCCAGTACTTC. Amino acid sequence: CSVGNQETQYF. The chain links TRBV29-1 to TRBJ2-5; D unresolved. Germline V gene data show CDR1 as SQVTM and CDR2 as ANQGSEA. Trimming shortened V by 6 bases and J by 0 bases, and 5 bases separated the two germline ends. The CDR3 length is 11 residues.

CDR3 residues: CASSVETGGASGELFF. Here the CDR3 DNA reads TGTGCCAGCAGCGTAGAGACAGGGGGCGCGAGCGGGGAGCTGTTTTTT. The rearrangement links TRBV9 to TRBJ2-2; 10 nucleotides align to TRBD1. Germline V lookup: CDR1 SGDLS, CDR2 YYNGEE. The CDR3 has 16 residues. The V segment lost 0 bases and the J segment 7 bases; nucleotides outside the gene matches: 6.

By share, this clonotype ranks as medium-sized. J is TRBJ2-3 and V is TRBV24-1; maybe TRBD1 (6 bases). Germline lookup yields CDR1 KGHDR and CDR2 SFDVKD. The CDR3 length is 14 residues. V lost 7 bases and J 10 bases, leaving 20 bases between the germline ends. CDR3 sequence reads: CATRSTGIPGAQYF. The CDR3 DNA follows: TGTGCCACCAGAAGTACAGGGATCCCCGGTGCGCAGTATTTT.

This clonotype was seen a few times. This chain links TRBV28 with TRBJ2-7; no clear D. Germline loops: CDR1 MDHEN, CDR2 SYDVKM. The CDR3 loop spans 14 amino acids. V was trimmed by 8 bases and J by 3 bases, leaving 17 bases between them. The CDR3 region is CASLAPHGIYEQYF. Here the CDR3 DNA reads TGTGCCAGCTTGGCTCCCCACGGAATCTACGAGCAGTACTTC.

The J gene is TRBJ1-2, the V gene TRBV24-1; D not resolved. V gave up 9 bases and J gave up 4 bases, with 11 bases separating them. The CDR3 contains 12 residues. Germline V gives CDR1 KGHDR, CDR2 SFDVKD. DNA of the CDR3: TGTGCCACCTCAGACATATTCTATGGCTACACCTTC. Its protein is CATSDIFYGYTF.

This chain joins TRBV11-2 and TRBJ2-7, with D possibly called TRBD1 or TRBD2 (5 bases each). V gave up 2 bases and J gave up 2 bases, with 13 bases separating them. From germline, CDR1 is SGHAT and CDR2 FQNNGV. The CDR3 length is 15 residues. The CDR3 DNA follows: TGTGCCAGCAGCTTAAAGGGGTCGGAGGCCTACGAGCAGTACTTC. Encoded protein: CASSLKGSEAYEQYF.

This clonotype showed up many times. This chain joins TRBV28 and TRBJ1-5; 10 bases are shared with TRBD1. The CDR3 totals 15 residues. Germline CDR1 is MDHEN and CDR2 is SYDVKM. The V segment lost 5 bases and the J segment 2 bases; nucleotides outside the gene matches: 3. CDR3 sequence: CASSRDRGGNQPQHF. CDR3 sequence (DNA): TGTGCCAGCAGTCGGGACAGGGGAGGCAATCAGCCCCAGCATTTT.

The CDR3, as DNA: TGTGCCATCAGTGGCAGAGGGAACTACGAGCAGTACTTC. Amino acid sequence: CAISGRGNYEQYF. The chain links TRBV10-3 to TRBJ2-7; D might be TRBD2 (5 bases). Germline lookup yields CDR1 ENHRY and CDR2 SYGVKD. V was cut by 4 bases and J by 3 bases, with 10 bases left in between. CDR3 size: 13 residues.

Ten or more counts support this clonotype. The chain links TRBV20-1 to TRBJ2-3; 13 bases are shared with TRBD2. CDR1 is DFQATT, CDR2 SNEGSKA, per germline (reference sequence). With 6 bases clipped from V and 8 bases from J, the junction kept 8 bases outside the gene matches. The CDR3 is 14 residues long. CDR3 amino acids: CSAMGLAGFRTQYF. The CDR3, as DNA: TGCAGTGCCATGGGACTAGCGGGATTTCGTACGCAGTATTTT.

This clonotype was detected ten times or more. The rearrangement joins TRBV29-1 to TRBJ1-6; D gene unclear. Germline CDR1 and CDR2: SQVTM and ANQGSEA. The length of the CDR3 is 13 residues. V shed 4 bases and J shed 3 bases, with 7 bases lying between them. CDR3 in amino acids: CSVGRDYNSPLHF. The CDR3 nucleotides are TGCAGCGTTGGAAGGGACTATAATTCACCCCTCCACTTT.

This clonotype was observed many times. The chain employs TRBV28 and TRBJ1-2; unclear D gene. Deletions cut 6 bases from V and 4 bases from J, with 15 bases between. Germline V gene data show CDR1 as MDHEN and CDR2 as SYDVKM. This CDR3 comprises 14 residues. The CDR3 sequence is CASSLPHGRYGYTF. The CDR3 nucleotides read TGTGCCAGCAGCCTCCCTCACGGACGCTATGGCTACACCTTC.